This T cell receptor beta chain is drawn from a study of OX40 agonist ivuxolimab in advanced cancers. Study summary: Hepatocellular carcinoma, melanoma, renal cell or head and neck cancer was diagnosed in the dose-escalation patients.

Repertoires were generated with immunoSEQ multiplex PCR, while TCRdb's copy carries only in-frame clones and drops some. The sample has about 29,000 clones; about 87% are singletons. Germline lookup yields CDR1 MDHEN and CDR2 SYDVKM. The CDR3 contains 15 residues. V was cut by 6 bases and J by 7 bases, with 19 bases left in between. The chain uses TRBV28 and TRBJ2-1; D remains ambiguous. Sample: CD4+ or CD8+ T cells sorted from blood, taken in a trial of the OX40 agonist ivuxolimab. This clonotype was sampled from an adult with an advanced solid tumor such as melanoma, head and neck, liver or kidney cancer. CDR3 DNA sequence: TGTGCCAGCAGCCCTTACAATTTCTATGGGAATGAGCAGTTCTTC. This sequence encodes CASSPYNFYGNEQFF.